The present entry profiles one T cell receptor (beta chain) with its context. Antigen specificity is unknown. The data originate from a study of T-cell memory formation after mild COVID-19. Findings of the study overall: That cross-reactive memory joined was suggested by some responding clones appearing in pre-infection memory. Contracting clones, day 15 to 85, had balanced CD4/CD8, and later expanders favored CD4+. CD4+ contracting clones lay mainly in CM and EM, CD8+ ones in EMRA.

MiXCR was run by TCRdb on the 5' RACE reads, yielding one entry per CDR3 protein. The sample lists more than 150,000 distinct CDR3 sequences, about 22% occurring once. The clonotype comes from an adult woman who had mild COVID-19 (a few samples of this study predate the infection). Cell type and time point are not known. Sequencing was carried out using PBMCs or a T cell subset sorted from them (not recorded which).

This CDR3 reads CSARDTRQGDTGELFF. For the CDR3, the DNA is TGCAGTGCTAGAGACACCCGACAGGGTGACACCGGGGAGCTGTTTTTT. The rearrangement links TRBV20-1 to TRBJ2-2, with TRBD1 identical over 7 bases. This CDR3 is built from 16 residues. The germline gives CDR1 DFQATT, CDR2 SNEGSKA (reference sequence). The junction had 7 bases not matched to a gene; V was cut back by 0 bases and J by 3 bases.